This TCR beta chain was found in a study of OX40 agonist ivuxolimab in advanced cancers. Findings and caveats of the study: Among some nonresponders, normalized T-cell clonal expansion was also low.

The CDR3 is 15 residues long. V shed 5 bases, J shed 7 bases, and the junction held 9 bases outside the gene matches. From germline, CDR1 is MNHNS and CDR2 SASEGT. A note on this clone: Its target is unknown.

The assay was immunoSEQ multiplex PCR, and TCRdb's table has in-frame clones only and misses some. The table lists some 82,000 clones, around nine tenths of them singletons. Sample: CD4+ or CD8+ T cells sorted from blood, taken in a trial of the OX40 agonist ivuxolimab. The sequence was collected from an adult with an advanced solid tumor such as melanoma, head and neck, liver or kidney cancer. The chain uses TRBV6-1 and TRBJ2-1; 9 bases agree with TRBD1. CDR3 bases: TGTGCCAGCAGTCCTATACAGGGGGCGCGTAATGAGCAGTTCTTC. Translating gives CASSPIQGARNEQFF.